The rows below give T cell receptor beta chains drawn from one sample of a study of vaccination and CD4 T cells after COVID-19. Antigens of these TCRs are unknown. Via MiXCR, TCRdb re-called the PCR reads, giving one row per CDR3 protein. In the table there are 15,000 to 25,000 distinct CDR3 sequences, around half of which are singletons. The sample in question was CD4+ T cells from blood, cultured in vitro, obtained before SARS-CoV-2 vaccination. These receptors were taken from a human donor who had recovered from COVID-19. Both conserved end residues are part of each CDR3. Fields, in order: J gene, clone size, V gene, CDR3 protein. Size values are once, few and many counts, or a class for expanded clones, and some rows have none.

>TRBJ2-5|.|TRBV6-5
CASSYGPSGGQETQYF
>TRBJ2-7|.|TRBV6-2/TRBV6-3
CASSYSYVSYEQYF
>TRBJ1-5|few|TRBV7-6
CASSSLDRAIGNQPQHF
>TRBJ2-7|few|TRBV6-2/TRBV6-3
CASSDLMSGRAAEQYF
>TRBJ2-1|.|TRBV19
CASSIDASGLYNEQFF
>TRBJ1-5|few|TRBV6-1
CASSHDDRGYQPQHF
>TRBJ1-4|few|TRBV7-7
CASSKRQGEKLFF
>TRBJ1-5|.|TRBV19
CASRRENQPQHF
>TRBJ1-2|.|TRBV7-2
CASTPWQGRDYGYTF
>TRBJ1-3|.|TRBV11-2
CASGSGPGNTIYF
>TRBJ2-7|.|TRBV15
CATSVDRGDLEQYF
>TRBJ2-4|.|TRBV6-1
CASSDGTNIQYF
>TRBJ2-1|.|TRBV7-3
CASSPTGGYEQFF
>TRBJ2-2|.|TRBV28
CASTRGPLRTGELFF
>TRBJ1-1|.|TRBV6-1
CASSDRGNSEAFF